Only a few counts were recorded for the clone carrying this T cell receptor (beta chain). Its antigen is undetermined. This CDR3 is built from 14 residues. V was shortened by 8 bases and J by 2 bases, with 10 bases between the two germline ends. This entry comes from a study of T-cell memory formation after mild COVID-19. Findings of the study overall: The finding that pre-infection memory included some responding clones suggested that cross-reactive memory joined.

One entry per CDR3 protein, called by TCRdb with MiXCR from the 5' RACE reads. Of 500,000 to 550,000 distinct CDR3 sequences detected, roughly 21% appear once; the ten largest clones hold 12%. The material sequenced was PBMCs or a T cell subset sorted from them (not recorded which). The rearrangement joins TRBV12-3 or TRBV12-4 to TRBJ2-6, with a possible D match to TRBD2 (6 bases). The source is an adult woman who had mild COVID-19 (a few samples of this study predate the infection). Cell type and time point are not known. CDR3 amino acids: CASGWGAGANVLTF. The DNA of the CDR3 is TGTGCCAGCGGTTGGGGGGCTGGGGCCAACGTCCTGACTTTC.